This TCR beta chain was sequenced during a study of T cells in Graves' hyperthyroidism and ophthalmopathy. Study findings and constraints: By a 13 V-J model, ophthalmopathy was set apart from stable hyperthyroidism.

Clinical symptoms, serum thyroxine, TRAb, thyroid ultrasound and orbital computed tomography informed diagnoses. After removal of 6 bases from V and 5 bases from J, the junction contained 9 bases not matched to a gene. The CDR3 totals 14 residues. Germline V gene lookup returns CDR1 ENHRY and CDR2 SYGVKD. Template material for amplifying TCR beta CDR3 regions consisted of RNA transcripts. Using the HTBI primer set, a first-round RT-PCR was run on the TCR CDR3. TCRdb reanalysed the multiplex PCR reads using MiXCR and keeps one entry per CDR3 protein. The data hold around 620,000 distinct CDR3 sequences, with roughly 50% observed a single time. There are a few counts of this clonotype. Its target is not known.

The TCR comes from an adult woman with Graves' disease, either hyperthyroidism or ophthalmopathy (not recorded which). The rearrangement uses TRBV10-3 and TRBJ1-2; TRBD1 aligns across 7 bases. Sequenced sample: peripheral blood or thyroid tissue (not recorded which). In DNA form, the CDR3 reads TGTGCCATCAGCCGACAGGGCACTTCGTATGGCTACACCTTC. Its protein product is CAISRQGTSYGYTF.